These 15 T cell receptor beta chains were sequenced from one sample in a study of T cell therapy after organ transplantation. No cognate antigen is known for these TCRs. Sample time point: 4-8 weeks after completion of therapy. The protocol was immunoSEQ multiplex PCR, while the TCRdb copy is restricted to in-frame clones and leaves out a portion. The sample consists of 20,000 or so clones, around 81% of them appearing once. Specimen: CD8+ T cells from blood, collected after autologous CMV-specific T cell therapy. All receptors come from a human patient who had received a solid organ transplant and had CMV disease. The graft donor may have contributed some T cells.

V gene TRBV10-3 combines with J gene TRBJ2-3, with a weak D call TRBD1 (6 bases). The ends were cut back, 0 bases at V and 6 bases at J, with 16 bases in the middle. Per germline, CDR1 ENHRY and CDR2 SYGVKD. The CDR3 covers 16 residues. CDR3 in amino acids: CAISESEGSGADTQYF. CDR3 nucleotide sequence: TGTGCCATCAGTGAGTCTGAGGGGTCAGGGGCGGATACGCAGTATTTT.

The rearrangement links TRBV7-9 to TRBJ2-5, with D possibly being TRBD1 (7 bases). The germline gives CDR1 SEHNR, CDR2 FQNEAQ (reference sequence). V was clipped by 5 bases and J by 4 bases, with 14 bases between them. The CDR3 totals 14 residues. The CDR3 coding sequence is TGTGCCAGCAGCGGCCGTCAGGGGGGAGAGACCCAGTACTTC. It encodes CASSGRQGGETQYF.

The rearrangement joins TRBV6-5 to TRBJ2-2, with no clear D. The CDR3 totals 16 residues. Germline-derived CDR1 and CDR2 are MNHEY and SVGAGI. V lost 0 bases to trimming and J lost 0 bases, with 8 bases between them. The CDR3 loop reads CASSYSTSSNTGELFF. Written as DNA, the CDR3 is TGTGCCAGCAGTTACTCGACGTCTTCGAACACCGGGGAGCTGTTTTTT.

J is TRBJ1-1 and V is TRBV6-5, with D unclear. CDR3 size: 10 residues. The germline V and J ends were trimmed by 8 bases and 2 bases, with 3 bases remaining between them. Germline V gives CDR1 MNHEY, CDR2 SVGAGI. Written as DNA, the CDR3 is TGTGCCAGCGGTAACACTGAAGCTTTCTTT. Amino acid sequence: CASGNTEAFF.

The J gene is TRBJ2-7, the V gene TRBV19, with TRBD1 matching over 8 bases. Per germline, CDR1 LNHDA and CDR2 SQIVND (reference sequence). After removal of 5 bases from V and 0 bases from J, the junction contained 9 bases not matched to a gene. This CDR3 has 16 amino acids. The CDR3 region is CASSLQGADSSYEQYF. CDR3 DNA: TGTGCCAGTAGTCTCCAGGGGGCAGATAGCTCCTACGAGCAGTACTTC.

The chain links TRBV9 to TRBJ2-7; 7 bases map to TRBD1. Losses at the gene ends were 0 bases for V and 2 bases for J; bases not matched to a gene: 8. This CDR3 is 16 amino acids long. Germline V gene lookup returns CDR1 SGDLS and CDR2 YYNGEE. CDR3 protein: CASSVVEGAQTYEQYF. The DNA of the CDR3 is TGTGCCAGCAGCGTAGTAGAGGGGGCTCAAACCTACGAGCAGTACTTC. The full variable domain, rest sourced from reference TRBV9 and TRBJ2-7, is DSGVTQTPKHLITATGQRVTLRCSPRSGDLSVYWYQQSLDQGLQFLIQYYNGEERAKGNILERFSAQQFPDLHSELNLSSLELGDSALYFCASSVVEGAQTYEQYFGPGTRLTVT.

This clone came up once. The gene calls are TRBV11-3 and TRBJ2-7; D gene unclear. Trimming took off 2 bases at V and 3 bases at J, with 5 bases between the two ends. This CDR3 is built from 12 residues. Germline CDR1 reads SGHNT; CDR2 reads YENEEA. The CDR3 spells CASSLNSYEQYF. CDR3 coding DNA: TGTGCCAGCAGCTTAAACAGCTACGAGCAGTACTTC.

This chain joins TRBV9 and TRBJ2-5; 8 nucleotides align to TRBD2. The V segment lost 3 bases and the J segment 1 base; nucleotides outside the gene matches: 5. CDR1 and CDR2 (germline): SGDLS, YYNGEE. There are 15 residues in the CDR3. The CDR3 nucleotides read TGTGCCAGCAGCGGTAGCGGGGCCCTCCAAGAGACCCAGTACTTC. It specifies CASSGSGALQETQYF. Complete variable domain (other parts from reference TRBV9 and TRBJ2-5): DSGVTQTPKHLITATGQRVTLRCSPRSGDLSVYWYQQSLDQGLQFLIQYYNGEERAKGNILERFSAQQFPDLHSELNLSSLELGDSALYFCASSGSGALQETQYFGPGTRLLVL.

The rearrangement uses TRBV6-6 and TRBJ2-5; no clear D gene. The CDR3 runs 15 residues. The germline gives CDR1 MNHNY, CDR2 SVGAGI (reference sequence). Trimming took off 2 bases at V and 1 base at J, with 11 bases between the two ends. CDR3 amino acids: CASSYTRVAQETQYF. The CDR3 bases are TGTGCCAGCAGTTACACCCGGGTGGCCCAAGAGACCCAGTACTTC.

Comment on this clone: Other nucleotide sequences in the sample specify the same CDR3. The chain carries TRBV6-6 and TRBJ2-2; no clear D. The germline CDR1 and CDR2 sequences are MNHNY and SVGAGI (reference sequence). This CDR3 contains 15 residues. Trimming cost V 0 bases and J 1 base, with 6 bases left between them. The CDR3 DNA follows: TGTGCCAGCAGTTACTCGTCCGGGAACACCGGGGAGCTGTTTTTT. Protein sequence: CASSYSSGNTGELFF.

The gene calls are TRBV5-1 and TRBJ2-3; D unresolved. V lost 5 bases, J lost 4 bases, and 11 bases lay in between. Germline V gene data show CDR1 as SGHRS and CDR2 as YFSETQ. The CDR3 consists of 13 residues. The CDR3 bases are TGCGCCAGCAGGGAGATAAGGGCAGATACGCAGTATTTT. Its protein is CASREIRADTQYF.

This clone appeared a few times. The identical CDR3 is also encoded by other nucleotide sequences in the sample. The rearrangement uses TRBV19 and TRBJ1-5; no clear D. In germline, CDR1 is LNHDA, CDR2 SQIVND (reference sequence). The V gene lost 1 base and the J gene lost 2 bases, with 9 bases spanning the gap. The CDR3 runs 15 residues. CDR3 sequence reads: CASSIGRRGNQPQHF. For the CDR3, the DNA is TGTGCCAGTAGTATAGGCCGGAGGGGCAATCAGCCCCAGCATTTT.

J is TRBJ2-2 and V is TRBV10-2; the D is unclear. The V end was cut by 7 bases, the J end by 6 bases, with 9 bases between. The length of the CDR3 is 12 residues. The V gene's germline CDR1 is WSHSY and CDR2 SAAADI. The CDR3 here is CASKAIAGELFF. DNA for the CDR3: TGCGCCAGCAAAGCGATTGCCGGGGAGCTGTTTTTT.

J is TRBJ2-5 and V is TRBV5-1, with D possibly called TRBD1 or TRBD2 (5 bases each). Trimming pared 3 bases from V and 5 bases from J, leaving 14 bases between. CDR3 length: 14 amino acids. CDR1 is SGHRS, CDR2 YFSETQ, per germline. The CDR3 sequence is CASSSEGELETQYF. The DNA of the CDR3 is TGCGCCAGCAGCTCCGAAGGGGAGTTGGAGACCCAGTACTTC.

The J gene is TRBJ2-7, the V gene TRBV30; tentative D call: TRBD2 (7 bases). The CDR3 has 14 amino acids. The V end was cut by 4 bases, the J end by 0 bases, with 13 bases between. Germline V gene data show CDR1 as GTSNPN and CDR2 as SVGIG (reference sequence). The CDR3 protein is CAWNREGSSYEQYF. The CDR3, as DNA: TGTGCCTGGAACAGGGAGGGGAGCTCCTACGAGCAGTACTTC.